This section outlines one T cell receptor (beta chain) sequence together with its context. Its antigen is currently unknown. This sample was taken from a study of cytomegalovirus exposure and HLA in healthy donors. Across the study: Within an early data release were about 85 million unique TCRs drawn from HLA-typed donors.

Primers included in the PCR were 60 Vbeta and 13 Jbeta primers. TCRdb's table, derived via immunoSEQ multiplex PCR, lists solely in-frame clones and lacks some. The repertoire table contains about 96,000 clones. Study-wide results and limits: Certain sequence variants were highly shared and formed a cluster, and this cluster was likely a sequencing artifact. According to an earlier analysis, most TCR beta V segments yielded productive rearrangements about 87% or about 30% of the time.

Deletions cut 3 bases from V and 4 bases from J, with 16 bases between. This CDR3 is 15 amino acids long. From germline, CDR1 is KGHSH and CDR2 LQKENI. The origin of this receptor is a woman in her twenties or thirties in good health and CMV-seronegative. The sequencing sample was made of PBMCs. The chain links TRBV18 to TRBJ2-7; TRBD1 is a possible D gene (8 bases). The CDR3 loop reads CASSPTIQGGYEQYF. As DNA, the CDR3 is TGTGCCAGCTCACCGACAATACAGGGGGGGTACGAGCAGTACTTC.